This T cell receptor beta chain was identified in a study of shared clonotypes between healthy human individuals. Sorted-subset replicate PCRs used 200 ng DNA, 30,000 or so T cell genomes. Sequenced by immunoSEQ multiplex PCR; TCRdb stores in-frame clones only, minus some. The table shows under 1,900,000 clones, with about 98.5% occurring only once. V gave up 5 bases and J gave up 3 bases; unmatched junction bases: 11. The CDR3 has 16 amino acids. Germline-derived CDR1 and CDR2 are MNHEY and SMNVEV (reference sequence). This sequence originates from a man under 40 in good health. Sequencing input: naive CD4+ T cells sorted from blood. Subset reported: CD45RA+ positively selected. The chain links TRBV27 to TRBJ1-2; 8 nucleotides agree with TRBD1. For the CDR3, the DNA is TGTGCCAGCAGTCTTGATCGGACAGGGATCGACTATGGCTACACCTTC. Encoded protein: CASSLDRTGIDYGYTF.